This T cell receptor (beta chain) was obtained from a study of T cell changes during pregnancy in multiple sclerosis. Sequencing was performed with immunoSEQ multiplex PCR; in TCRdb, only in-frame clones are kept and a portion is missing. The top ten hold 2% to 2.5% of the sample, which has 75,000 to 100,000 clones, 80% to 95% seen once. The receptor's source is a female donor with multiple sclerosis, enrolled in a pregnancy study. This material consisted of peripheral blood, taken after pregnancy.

The DNA of the CDR3 is TGTGCCAGCAGATCCGGTAACTCCTACGAGCAGTACTTC. Its translation: CASRSGNSYEQYF. This rearrangement joins TRBV7-2 to TRBJ2-7; D gene uncertain. The CDR3 is 13 amino acids. Trimming took 6 bases from V and 0 from J, leaving 9 bases between them. Germline V gene lookup returns CDR1 SGHTA and CDR2 FQGNSA.